This is a list of T cell receptor beta chains from one sample in a study of blood T cell repertoires in COVID-19. Data came from immunoSEQ multiplex PCR; TCRdb stores just in-frame clones and leaves some out. The profile shows about 220,000 clones, 80% to 85% of them singletons. Sample: peripheral blood. These receptors were obtained from a man younger than 45 with active or convalescent COVID-19. CDR3s include the opening cysteine and the closing phenylalanine or tryptophan. A D gene is named only where the DNA matches it firmly.

v_gene: TRBV10-2
j_gene: TRBJ2-6
d_gene: -
CDR3aa: CASSTPTGPLSGANVLTF

v_gene: TRBV6-5
j_gene: TRBJ2-7
d_gene: -
CDR3aa: CASKRALASYEQYF

v_gene: TRBV19
j_gene: TRBJ1-1
d_gene: -
CDR3aa: CASSLRQSNTEAFF

v_gene: TRBV6-5
j_gene: TRBJ2-2
d_gene: TRBD1
CDR3aa: CASSQTGERSGELFF

v_gene: TRBV5-5
j_gene: TRBJ1-3
d_gene: TRBD1
CDR3aa: CASSRQGRSGNTIYF

v_gene: TRBV5-1
j_gene: TRBJ2-1
d_gene: -
CDR3aa: CASSFGNEQFF

v_gene: TRBV3-1/TRBV3-2
j_gene: TRBJ1-2
d_gene: TRBD1
CDR3aa: CASSPGQGAGGYTF

v_gene: TRBV9
j_gene: TRBJ1-1
d_gene: TRBD1
CDR3aa: CASSSGQELNTEAFF

v_gene: TRBV2
j_gene: TRBJ2-1
d_gene: TRBD1
CDR3aa: CASSVVGQGVNEQFF

v_gene: TRBV27
j_gene: TRBJ2-1
d_gene: -
CDR3aa: CASSLISPQGPSYNEQFF

v_gene: TRBV5-4
j_gene: TRBJ2-5
d_gene: TRBD2
CDR3aa: CASSPLAGGYQETQYF

v_gene: TRBV29-1
j_gene: TRBJ2-3
d_gene: -
CDR3aa: CSVDRDTDTQYF

v_gene: TRBV10-2
j_gene: TRBJ2-1
d_gene: TRBD1
CDR3aa: CASSGNRDRSSEQFF

v_gene: TRBV4-1
j_gene: TRBJ1-2
d_gene: TRBD1
CDR3aa: CASSQARGQNYGYTF

v_gene: TRBV5-6
j_gene: TRBJ2-7
d_gene: -
CDR3aa: CASSLAGQGSHEQYF

v_gene: TRBV11-1
j_gene: TRBJ1-1
d_gene: -
CDR3aa: CASSFSTEAFF

v_gene: TRBV2
j_gene: TRBJ1-1
d_gene: -
CDR3aa: CASGRGEAFF

v_gene: TRBV7-9
j_gene: TRBJ2-1
d_gene: TRBD1
CDR3aa: CASSLAQGAYNEQFF

v_gene: TRBV6-5
j_gene: TRBJ2-1
d_gene: TRBD2
CDR3aa: CASSYSGGGTYNEQFF

v_gene: TRBV5-3
j_gene: TRBJ2-3
d_gene: TRBD2
CDR3aa: CARSALAVTDTQYF

v_gene: TRBV30
j_gene: TRBJ1-4
d_gene: -
CDR3aa: CAWSTSNEKLFF

v_gene: TRBV9
j_gene: TRBJ2-2
d_gene: -
CDR3aa: CASSPLPFLAGLDTGELFF

v_gene: TRBV7-9
j_gene: TRBJ1-1
d_gene: -
CDR3aa: CASSLLGAVLNTEAFF

v_gene: TRBV27
j_gene: TRBJ2-3
d_gene: -
CDR3aa: CASRELFSDTQYF

v_gene: TRBV6-5
j_gene: TRBJ1-3
d_gene: -
CDR3aa: CASSYRQPSGNTIYF

v_gene: TRBV10-3
j_gene: TRBJ2-7
d_gene: TRBD2
CDR3aa: CAISESTISGSFSYEQYF

v_gene: TRBV19
j_gene: TRBJ2-7
d_gene: -
CDR3aa: CASSFQTVSYEQYF

v_gene: TRBV6-2/TRBV6-3
j_gene: TRBJ2-5
d_gene: TRBD2
CDR3aa: CASSPLAGVRETQYF

v_gene: TRBV30
j_gene: TRBJ1-1
d_gene: TRBD1
CDR3aa: CAWSGQGTEAFF

v_gene: TRBV28
j_gene: TRBJ1-2
d_gene: TRBD1
CDR3aa: CASTATGEDYGYTF

v_gene: TRBV6-2/TRBV6-3
j_gene: TRBJ2-1
d_gene: TRBD2
CDR3aa: CASSYSPGLAASLSYNEQFF

v_gene: TRBV4-2
j_gene: TRBJ2-7
d_gene: -
CDR3aa: CASSQDSYEQYF

v_gene: TRBV9
j_gene: TRBJ2-1
d_gene: -
CDR3aa: CASSEPIKGNEQFF

v_gene: TRBV12-3/TRBV12-4
j_gene: TRBJ1-2
d_gene: TRBD1
CDR3aa: CASNRGPDYGYTF

v_gene: TRBV19
j_gene: TRBJ1-1
d_gene: -
CDR3aa: CASSMFVGRNTEAFF

v_gene: TRBV15
j_gene: TRBJ1-5
d_gene: -
CDR3aa: CATSDGGSNQPQHF

v_gene: TRBV19
j_gene: TRBJ1-5
d_gene: -
CDR3aa: CASSIAGTNQPQHF

v_gene: TRBV6-2/TRBV6-3
j_gene: TRBJ1-1
d_gene: TRBD1
CDR3aa: CASSYPVGQGIEAFF

v_gene: TRBV29-1
j_gene: TRBJ1-1
d_gene: -
CDR3aa: CSVGQALKSTEAFF

v_gene: TRBV28
j_gene: TRBJ2-7
d_gene: -
CDR3aa: CASIPTGVYYEQYF

v_gene: TRBV4-1
j_gene: TRBJ1-4
d_gene: -
CDR3aa: CASSEIGGIEEKLFF

v_gene: TRBV9
j_gene: TRBJ1-5
d_gene: -
CDR3aa: CASSVGDNSNQPQHF

v_gene: TRBV19
j_gene: TRBJ1-5
d_gene: TRBD1
CDR3aa: CASSILGQGDQPQHF

v_gene: TRBV28
j_gene: TRBJ1-1
d_gene: -
CDR3aa: CASSLYPPGVGGSVAFF

v_gene: TRBV12-2
j_gene: TRBJ2-1
d_gene: -
CDR3aa: CASRLALWGGDYNEQFF

v_gene: TRBV9
j_gene: TRBJ2-5
d_gene: TRBD2
CDR3aa: CASSVGASGRADQETQYF